What follows are 16 T cell receptor beta chains derived from one specimen sequenced in a study of shared clonotypes between healthy human individuals (dated by TCRdb to the early 2020s). The library was produced with the immunoSEQ multiplex PCR assay. In TCRdb, the immuneACCESS table is reduced to in-frame sequences with V and J assigned. These tables do not hold every clone; where another copy was compared, an unresolved V gene accounts for under half, and the others remain unexplained. The sample data list approximately 470,000 clones, and approximately 80% of these were observed just once. The ten top clones hold around 13% of the sample. Source material: PBMCs. These receptors all come from a middle-aged woman in good health. Some clones in this sample may be carry-over from other donors' samples.

The chain is built from TRBV6-6 and TRBJ2-1; 7 bases line up with TRBD2. The trim removed 2 bases at V and 4 bases at J, leaving 8 bases unmatched. This CDR3 region has 16 residues. Germline V CDR1 and CDR2: MNHNY, SVGAGI (reference sequence). The CDR3 DNA reads TGTGCCAGCAGTTACGGGGGACTACCCAATTACAATGAGCAGTTCTTC. It encodes CASSYGGLPNYNEQFF.

This clone came up once. The rearrangement uses TRBV4-1 and TRBJ2-5, with 8 nucleotides matching TRBD2. With V trimmed by 0 bases and J by 5 bases, 23 bases remained unmatched. CDR1 is MGHRA and CDR2 is YSYEKL in the germline V gene. The length of the CDR3 is 21 residues. The CDR3 bases are TGCGCCAGCAGCCAAGATCCTGGGGGAGGCGGGAGGTTACCTCTCTCTGAGACCCAGTACTTC. It is translated as CASSQDPGGGGRLPLSETQYF.

At least ten counts were recorded for this clone. Other DNA variants within this sample encode the same CDR3. CDR3 sequence reads: CASSLDPSTEAFF. The DNA for the CDR3 is TGCGCCAGCAGCTTGGACCCCTCCACTGAAGCTTTCTTT. The gene calls are TRBV5-1 and TRBJ1-1; D is unclear. Trimming stripped 0 bases from V and 4 bases from J, with 7 bases between. The CDR3 extends over 13 amino acids. The germline V gene has CDR1 SGHRS and CDR2 YFSETQ.

This clone was counted a single time. The rearrangement links TRBV18 to TRBJ2-4; possible D gene TRBD2, 6 bases. The CDR3 is 15 residues long. V was cut by 2 bases and J by 6 bases, with 14 bases left in between. Germline V gives CDR1 KGHSH, CDR2 LQKENI. The CDR3 loop reads CASSPFQQGGNIQYF. The DNA for the CDR3 is TGTGCCAGCTCACCATTTCAGCAGGGAGGAAACATTCAGTACTTC.

This chain links TRBV7-2 with TRBJ2-3; D is perhaps TRBD1 or TRBD2 (5 bases each). The CDR3 has 14 amino acids. Germline V CDR1 and CDR2: SGHTA, FQGNSA. With 3 bases removed from V and 0 bases from J, the gap between germline ends came to 7 bases. The DNA of the CDR3 is TGTGCCAGCAGCTTCGGGGCGAGCACAGATACGCAGTATTTT. It translates to CASSFGASTDTQYF.

This clone occurred a few times. V usage is TRBV20-1 and J usage is TRBJ1-1; TRBD1 matches 7 bases. The CDR3 loop spans 11 amino acids. In germline, CDR1 is DFQATT, CDR2 SNEGSKA (reference sequence). J was trimmed by 4 bases and V by 6 bases; bases with no gene match: 2. The CDR3 DNA reads as TGCAGTGCAAGGGGGCTCACTGAAGCTTTCTTT. Its protein is CSARGLTEAFF.

The chain joins TRBV2 to TRBJ2-5, with D perhaps matching TRBD2 (6 bases). Germline V gene lookup returns CDR1 SNHLY and CDR2 FYNNEI. The CDR3 spans 13 residues. Trimming took 2 bases from V and 4 from J, leaving 8 bases between them. The CDR3 bases are TGTGCCAGCAGTGAAATACTAGCAGAGACCCAGTACTTC. Its translation is CASSEILAETQYF. Supplemented by reference TRBV2 and TRBJ2-5, the full variable domain reads EPEVTQTPSHQVTQMGQEVILRCVPISNHLYFYWYRQILGQKVEFLVSFYNNEISEKSEIFDDQFSVERPDGSNFTLKIRSTKLEDSAMYFCASSEILAETQYFGPGTRLLVL.

A note on this clone: The sample carries other DNA sequences with the same CDR3. The V call is TRBV5-1, the J call TRBJ2-5; D perhaps matches TRBD2 (5 bases). The CDR3 has 12 amino acids. The germline V gene has CDR1 SGHRS and CDR2 YFSETQ. V lost 4 bases to trimming and J lost 5 bases, with 9 bases between them. Here the CDR3 reads CASSPPGETQYF. The CDR3 DNA sequence: TGCGCCAGCAGCCCCCCGGGGGAGACCCAGTACTTC.

The V call is TRBV28, the J call TRBJ2-7, with D unclear. The length of the CDR3 is 13 residues. The germline V gene encodes CDR1 MDHEN and CDR2 SYDVKM. V was cut by 5 bases and J by 2 bases, with 10 bases left in between. CDR3 DNA sequence: TGTGCCAGCAGTATAACTGGTACCTACGAGCAGTACTTC. Its translation is CASSITGTYEQYF.

This clone was detected only once. Here the CDR3 reads CASSLETSSAYEQYF. CDR3 sequence (DNA): TGTGCCAGCAGCTTAGAAACTAGCTCAGCCTACGAGCAGTACTTC. The chain joins TRBV11-2 to TRBJ2-7; D may be TRBD2 (6 bases). The germline CDR1 and CDR2 sequences are SGHAT and FQNNGV. With 0 bases removed from V and 2 bases from J, the gap between germline ends came to 11 bases. This CDR3 is 15 amino acids long.

Of note for this clone: This same CDR3 is encoded by further DNA sequences in the sample. The chain carries TRBV2 and TRBJ1-1, with D possibly matching TRBD1 (5 bases). This CDR3 is built from 15 residues. The V gene lost 5 bases and the J gene lost 1 base, with 14 bases spanning the gap. Germline CDR1 SNHLY, CDR2 FYNNEI. CDR3 in DNA: TGTGCCAGCAGTAACGGGCAGGGAGCGAACACTGAAGCTTTCTTT. It encodes CASSNGQGANTEAFF.

This clone was seen more than once but under ten times. The chain is built from TRBV29-1 and TRBJ2-7; TRBD2 is a possible D gene (7 bases). The CDR3 length is 14 residues. Trimming left V 6 bases short and J 6 bases short, with 21 bases between. The germline V gene has CDR1 SQVTM and CDR2 ANQGSEA. Here the CDR3 DNA reads TGCAGCGTCCTCCGGGGAGGGGGAGCCGGCGAGCAGTACTTC. This translates into CSVLRGGGAGEQYF.

Turning to this clone: This same CDR3 is encoded by further DNA sequences in the sample. The chain uses TRBV7-2 and TRBJ2-2, with D possibly being TRBD2 (5 bases). Trimming pared 1 base from V and 4 bases from J, leaving 7 bases between. Germline V CDR1 and CDR2: SGHTA, FQGNSA. The CDR3 consists of 14 residues. This CDR3 reads CASSLDRGTGELFF. Here the CDR3 DNA reads TGTGCCAGCAGCTTAGATCGGGGCACCGGGGAGCTGTTTTTT.

This sequence joins TRBV4-3 and TRBJ1-2; D is undetermined. Germline loops: CDR1 LGHNA, CDR2 YSLEER. This CDR3 is 15 amino acids long. V gave up 1 base and J gave up 6 bases, with 15 bases separating them. CDR3 DNA sequence: TGCGCCAGCAGCCAAGTGAGGGCCGACGTGAATGGCTACACCTTC. This translates into CASSQVRADVNGYTF.

This clone was found a few times. This chain links TRBV19 with TRBJ1-2; tentatively, D is TRBD1 (5 bases). V was shortened by 3 bases and J by 12 bases, with 14 bases between the two germline ends. The CDR3 spans 12 residues. Germline V lookup: CDR1 LNHDA, CDR2 SQIVND (reference sequence). The CDR3 DNA reads TGTGCCAGTAGTATCCGGACGGGGGAAAACACCTTC. This encodes CASSIRTGENTF.

The chain employs TRBV30 and TRBJ2-5, with unresolved D. V lost 1 base and J 2 bases, leaving 11 bases between the germline ends. Germline assignment: CDR1 GTSNPN and CDR2 SVGIG (reference sequence). This CDR3 is 14 amino acids long. The CDR3 loop is CAWSATANQETQYF. The DNA of the CDR3 is TGTGCCTGGAGTGCAACAGCGAATCAAGAGACCCAGTACTTC.